This T cell receptor beta chain was observed in a study of blood T cell repertoires in COVID-19. Study details: The study drew acute and convalescent COVID-19 samples from the United States, Italy and Spain. T cells, B-cell-depleted T cells, or PBMCs supplied cDNA or gDNA.

The repertoire was sequenced with immunoSEQ multiplex PCR; TCRdb's copy has only in-frame clones and lacks some. The sample holds approximately 240,000 clones, more than 65% seen once. The CDR3 totals 15 residues. The trim removed 3 bases at V and 8 bases at J, leaving 9 bases unmatched. Germline V gene sequence: CDR1 MRHNA, CDR2 SNTAGT. The chain links TRBV6-4 to TRBJ2-1; 8 positions match TRBD2. The TCR originated in a woman aged 55 to 70 with acute or convalescent COVID-19. The sample consisted of peripheral blood. The CDR3 DNA is TGTGCCAGCAGTGAAGCTGGCGGGGGGATCTATGAGCAGTTCTTC. This translates into CASSEAGGGIYEQFF.